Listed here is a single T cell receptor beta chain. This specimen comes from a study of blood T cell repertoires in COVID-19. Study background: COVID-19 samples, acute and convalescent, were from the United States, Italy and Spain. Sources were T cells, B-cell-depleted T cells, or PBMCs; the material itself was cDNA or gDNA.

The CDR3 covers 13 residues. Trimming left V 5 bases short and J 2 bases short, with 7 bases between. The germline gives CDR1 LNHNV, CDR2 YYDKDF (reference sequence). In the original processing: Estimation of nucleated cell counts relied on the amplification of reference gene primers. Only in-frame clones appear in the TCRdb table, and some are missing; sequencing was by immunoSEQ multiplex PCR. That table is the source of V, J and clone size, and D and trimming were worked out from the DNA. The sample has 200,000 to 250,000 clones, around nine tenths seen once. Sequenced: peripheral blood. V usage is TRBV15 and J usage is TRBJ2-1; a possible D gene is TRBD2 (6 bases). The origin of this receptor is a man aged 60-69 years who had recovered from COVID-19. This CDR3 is CATSVAAYNEQFF. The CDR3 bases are TGTGCCACCAGCGTAGCGGCCTACAATGAGCAGTTCTTC. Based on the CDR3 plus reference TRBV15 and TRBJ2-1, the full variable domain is DAMVIQNPRYQVTQFGKPVTLSCSQTLNHNVMYWYQQKSSQAPKLLFHYYDKDFNNEADTPDNFQSRRPNTSFCFLDIRSPGLGDTAMYLCATSVAAYNEQFFGPGTRLTVL.